One and the same sample provided the 21 T cell receptor beta chains below, sequenced in a study of blood T cell repertoires in COVID-19. TCRdb keeps only in-frame clones here, not all; method: immunoSEQ multiplex PCR. The sample lists about 150,000 clones, 88% seen once, with over 9.5% in the top ten. Input material: peripheral blood. These receptor sequences come from a man between 60 and 70 years old with active or convalescent COVID-19.

The genes are TRBV19 and TRBJ1-6; D unclear. CDR3 length: 15 amino acids. The ends were cut back, 4 bases at V and 7 bases at J, with 14 bases in the middle. The germline V gene encodes CDR1 LNHDA and CDR2 SQIVND (reference sequence). This CDR3 is CASSTRPGRNSPLHF. CDR3 nucleotides: TGTGCCAGTAGTACCCGACCGGGGAGGAATTCACCCCTCCACTTT. Drawing the rest from reference TRBV19 and TRBJ1-6, the complete variable domain is DGGITQSPKYLFRKEGQNVTLSCEQNLNHDAMYWYRQDPGQGLRLIYYSQIVNDFQKGDIAEGYSVSREKKESFPLTVTSAQKNPTAFYLCASSTRPGRNSPLHFGNGTRLTVT.

The CDR3: CASSFQGQETQYF. The CDR3 coding sequence is TGTGCCAGCAGCTTTCAGGGACAAGAGACCCAGTACTTC. The V call is TRBV7-2, the J call TRBJ2-5; TRBD1 is a possible D gene (5 bases). Germline V gene data show CDR1 as SGHTA and CDR2 as FQGNSA. The CDR3 spans 13 residues. The germline V and J ends were trimmed by 3 bases and 2 bases, with 7 bases remaining between them.

The chain is built from TRBV10-3 and TRBJ2-3; TRBD2 matches 13 bases. CDR3 length: 18 amino acids. Unmatched junction bases numbered 5, after V lost 2 bases and J lost 0 bases. Per germline, CDR1 ENHRY and CDR2 SYGVKD. This chain's CDR3 is CAISEGTSGITSTDTQYF. CDR3 sequence (DNA): TGTGCCATCAGTGAGGGGACTAGCGGGATAACTAGCACAGATACGCAGTATTTT.

The chain recombines TRBV7-9 with TRBJ2-7, with 7 bases that match TRBD1. V was pared by 6 bases and J by 5 bases, with 4 bases of the junction left unmatched. CDR3 length: 12 residues. CDR1 and CDR2 from the germline V gene are SEHNR and FQNEAQ (reference sequence). CDR3: CASSSTGDEQYF. The CDR3 nucleotides are TGTGCCAGCAGTTCTACAGGGGACGAGCAGTACTTC. The full variable domain, rest sourced from reference TRBV7-9 and TRBJ2-7, is DTGVSQNPRHKITKRGQNVTFRCDPISEHNRLYWYRQTLGQGPEFLTYFQNEAQLEKSRLLSDRFSAERPKGSFSTLEIQRTEQGDSAMYLCASSSTGDEQYFGPGTRLTVT.

The chain carries TRBV6-2 or TRBV6-3 and TRBJ2-5; no reliable D call. The CDR3 totals 14 residues. With 0 bases removed from V and 5 bases from J, the gap between germline ends came to 10 bases. Germline V gene sequence: CDR1 MNHEY, CDR2 SVGEGT. CDR3 bases: TGTGCCAGCAGTTACTCCACATTGCGGGAGACCCAGTACTTC. Its protein product is CASSYSTLRETQYF.

The rearrangement joins TRBV4-1 to TRBJ2-7, with D hard to call. Germline CDR1 and CDR2: MGHRA and YSYEKL. This CDR3 has 13 residues. Trimming removed 1 base from V and 5 bases from J, with 9 bases in between. CDR3 DNA: TGCGCCAGCAGCCAAGCCCTAGGTGACGAGCAGTACTTC. Its protein is CASSQALGDEQYF.

The chain links TRBV5-5 to TRBJ2-1, with 10 bases matching TRBD1. CDR3 length: 14 residues. Germline assignment: CDR1 SGHKS and CDR2 YYEKEE (reference sequence). V lost 3 bases to trimming and J lost 7 bases; unmatched junction nucleotides: 4. The CDR3: CASSSGTGVNEQFF. As DNA, the CDR3 is TGTGCCAGCAGCTCGGGGACAGGGGTAAATGAGCAGTTCTTC.

With regard to this clone: One end of the junction does not line up with germline, which may come from a read error. The gene calls are TRBV28 and TRBJ2-3; tentatively, D is TRBD2 (5 bases). CDR3 length: 13 residues. In germline, CDR1 is MDHEN, CDR2 SYDVKM. CDR3 coding DNA: TGTGCCAGCAGGACTACCCCGGACCTTCTACTTAATTTT. Protein product: CASRTTPDLLLNF.

CDR3 sequence: CASSTLGTAPGELFF. CDR3 bases: TGTGCCAGCAGCACCCTCGGGACAGCCCCCGGGGAGCTGTTTTTT. The chain joins TRBV11-3 to TRBJ2-2, with 7 bases identical to TRBD1. V lost 5 bases to trimming and J lost 6 bases; unmatched junction nucleotides: 9. The CDR3 runs 15 residues. Germline lookup yields CDR1 SGHNT and CDR2 YENEEA.

J is TRBJ1-2 and V is TRBV2; 7 positions match TRBD1. The CDR3 sequence is 12 residues long. The germline gives CDR1 SNHLY, CDR2 FYNNEI. Trimming cost V 11 bases and J 4 bases; bases outside gene matches: 7. CDR3 in DNA: TGTGCCGCTAAGGGGACAGTCTATGGCTACACCTTC. It encodes CAAKGTVYGYTF.

For the CDR3, the DNA is TGTGCCAGCAGCCCCGGGACTAGCGGGCAGACCTACGAGCAGTACTTC. It translates to CASSPGTSGQTYEQYF. V is TRBV28 and J is TRBJ2-7; 12 positions match TRBD2. This CDR3 region has 16 residues. Per the germline V gene, CDR1 is MDHEN and CDR2 is SYDVKM. J was trimmed by 2 bases and V by 6 bases; bases with no gene match: 8.

The chain combines TRBV18 with TRBJ1-5; D remains unclear. CDR1 and CDR2 (germline): KGHSH, LQKENI. The CDR3 sequence is 13 residues long. The V and J ends lost 5 bases and 7 bases respectively, with 12 bases between them. This chain's CDR3 is CASSSEQVQPQHF. CDR3 DNA sequence: TGTGCCAGCTCATCAGAGCAGGTGCAGCCCCAGCATTTT.

This chain joins TRBV5-4 and TRBJ2-1; 8 positions match TRBD2. CDR3 length: 16 amino acids. V dropped 6 bases and J dropped 3; count of bases not matched to a gene: 11. The germline gives CDR1 SGHNT, CDR2 YYREEE (reference sequence). The CDR3 reads CASTPSTSGGYNEQFF. CDR3 bases: TGTGCCAGCACCCCAAGCACTAGCGGAGGCTACAATGAGCAGTTCTTC.

This chain uses TRBV27 with TRBJ2-3; 7 nucleotides agree with TRBD1. The CDR3 contains 15 residues. The V and J ends lost 2 bases and 2 bases, in that order; junction bases with no gene match: 4. From germline, CDR1 is MNHEY and CDR2 SMNVEV (reference sequence). This CDR3 reads CASSLIRGYTDTQYF. The CDR3 coding sequence is TGTGCCAGCAGTTTAATCAGGGGGTACACAGATACGCAGTATTTT.

The genes are TRBV7-3 and TRBJ2-2; TRBD2 matches at 10 bases. The CDR3 sequence is 16 residues long. Per the germline V gene, CDR1 is SGHTA and CDR2 is FQGTGA. V lost 4 bases, J lost 2 bases, and 4 bases stayed unmatched. DNA of the CDR3: TGTGCCAGCAGCTACCTAGCGGGAGCAAACACCGGGGAGCTGTTTTTT. Protein product: CASSYLAGANTGELFF.

This clone came up a few times. The J gene is TRBJ2-7, the V gene TRBV24-1, with D tentatively TRBD1 (6 bases). The CDR3 sequence is 10 residues long. CDR1 is KGHDR and CDR2 is SFDVKD in the germline V gene. Trimming took 9 bases from V and 12 from J, leaving 14 bases between them. CDR3 nucleotide sequence: TGTGCCACCCCAGGGGCTTCGCCGTACTTC. Translated: CATPGASPYF.

This sequence joins TRBV7-3 and TRBJ2-7, with 9 positions matching TRBD1. This CDR3 has 14 residues. Germline CDR1 is SGHTA and CDR2 is FQGTGA. V shed 5 bases and J 2 bases; nucleotides not matched to a gene: 4. CDR3 protein: CASSLNRGPYEQYF. CDR3 DNA sequence: TGTGCCAGCAGCCTGAACAGGGGGCCCTACGAGCAGTACTTC.

The chain is built from TRBV5-1 and TRBJ2-5; D gene ambiguous. Trimming stripped 0 bases from V and 2 bases from J, with 5 bases between. This CDR3 is 13 amino acids long. Germline CDR1 and CDR2: SGHRS and YFSETQ. The CDR3 DNA follows: TGCGCCAGCAGCTTGGACAGTCAAGAGACCCAGTACTTC. Amino acid sequence: CASSLDSQETQYF. The full variable domain, completed using reference TRBV5-1 and TRBJ2-5, is KAGVTQTPRYLIKTRGQQVTLSCSPISGHRSVSWYQQTPGQGLQFLFEYFSETQRNKGNFPGRFSGRQFSNSRSEMNVSTLELGDSALYLCASSLDSQETQYFGPGTRLLVL.

The CDR3 sequence: CASSLGTSGTREQYF. CDR3 DNA: TGTGCCAGCAGCCTAGGGACTAGCGGTACGCGCGAGCAGTACTTC. The rearrangement links TRBV3-1 (or the pseudogene TRBV3-2) to TRBJ2-7; 11 nucleotides align to TRBD2. This CDR3 contains 15 residues. V lost 4 bases, J lost 6 bases, and 8 bases stayed unmatched. The germline V gene has CDR1 LGHDT and CDR2 YNNKEL (reference sequence).

CDR3 nucleotide sequence: TGTGCCAGCAGCCAAGTAACAGGTAACACTGAAGCTTTCTTT. This sequence encodes CASSQVTGNTEAFF. This chain links TRBV3-1 (or the pseudogene TRBV3-2) with TRBJ1-1, with D tentatively TRBD1 (5 bases). This CDR3 spans 14 amino acids. CDR1 is LGHDT, CDR2 YNNKEL, per germline (reference sequence). Deletions cut 1 base from V and 2 bases from J, with 8 bases between.

This clone was seen a few times. The J gene is TRBJ2-2, the V gene TRBV24-1, with D perhaps matching TRBD1 (5 bases). The V gene lost 4 bases and the J gene lost 4 bases, with 12 bases spanning the gap. From germline, CDR1 is KGHDR and CDR2 SFDVKD. The CDR3 extends over 15 amino acids. As DNA, the CDR3 is TGTGCCACCAGTGACGCGACAGTTTTCACCGGGGAGCTGTTTTTT. This encodes CATSDATVFTGELFF.